These 16 T cell receptor beta chains came from one sample sequenced in a study of cytomegalovirus exposure and HLA in healthy donors. Primers included in the PCR were 60 Vbeta and 13 Jbeta primers. Assay: immunoSEQ multiplex PCR; the TCRdb copy retains only in-frame clones and omits some. The repertoire includes 100,000 to 150,000 clones, about 81% of them detected once, and less than 1.1% sits in the top ten. The specimen sequenced was PBMCs. Every receptor here comes from a woman aged 25 to 45 in good health and CMV-seronegative.

In its sample, this clone was seen once. The chain combines TRBV7-9 with TRBJ2-7; D might be TRBD2 (6 bases). V lost 5 bases and J lost 1, with 15 bases in between. Per the germline V gene, CDR1 is SEHNR and CDR2 is FQNEAQ (reference sequence). This CDR3 is built from 15 residues. DNA for the CDR3: TGTGCCAGCAGCCCCCGCGGGGAGCCTTCCTACGAGCAGTACTTC. This encodes CASSPRGEPSYEQYF.

The chain has TRBV6-6 and TRBJ2-3; maybe TRBD2 (5 bases). The ends were cut back, 6 bases at V and 6 bases at J, with 16 bases in the middle. Germline CDR1 MNHNY, CDR2 SVGAGI (reference sequence). The CDR3 is 14 amino acids. The CDR3 nucleotides read TGTGCCAGCAGACCAGCGGCCCCGGGGGATACGCAGTATTTT. Translating it yields CASRPAAPGDTQYF.

This clone has only one observation. The rearrangement links TRBV7-6 to TRBJ2-7; 7 positions match TRBD2. The germline gives CDR1 SGHVS, CDR2 FNYEAQ. This CDR3 comprises 15 residues. V lost 8 bases and J lost 5; bases outside the gene matches: 15. The CDR3 DNA reads as TGTGCCAGCTGCCCAGGGAGGGCCCGAATAGACGAGCAGTACTTC. Translation gives CASCPGRARIDEQYF.

The chain links TRBV7-2 to TRBJ1-6; D unresolved. The CDR3 spans 14 residues. The V gene lost 1 base and the J gene lost 7 bases, with 8 bases spanning the gap. The germline CDR1 and CDR2 sequences are SGHTA and FQGNSA. The CDR3 spells CASSLVLGNSPLHF. The CDR3 DNA is TGTGCCAGCAGCTTAGTTTTGGGCAATTCACCCCTCCACTTT.

This clone came up a few times. This chain uses TRBV27 with TRBJ2-7; 11 bases are shared with TRBD1. The germline gives CDR1 MNHEY, CDR2 SMNVEV (reference sequence). The V gene end was trimmed by 3 bases and the J gene end by 4 bases; junction bases not matched to a gene: 2. This CDR3 has 14 amino acids. CDR3 DNA sequence: TGTGCCAGCAGTTTCCGGGACAGGGGGTACGAGCAGTACTTC. This encodes CASSFRDRGYEQYF.

This rearrangement joins TRBV7-3 to TRBJ2-1, with D maybe TRBD2 (6 bases). CDR3 size: 15 residues. The V gene lost 0 bases and the J gene lost 3 bases, with 9 bases spanning the gap. Germline V gene lookup returns CDR1 SGHTA and CDR2 FQGTGA. CDR3 in DNA: TGTGCCAGCAGCTTAACGCGGGGATTCTACAATGAGCAGTTCTTC. Amino acid sequence: CASSLTRGFYNEQFF. The entire variable domain, with the rest obtained from reference TRBV7-3 and TRBJ2-1, is as follows: GAGVSQTPSNKVTEKGKYVELRCDPISGHTALYWYRQSLGQGPEFLIYFQGTGAADDSGLPNDRFFAVRPEGSVSTLKIQRTERGDSAVYLCASSLTRGFYNEQFFGPGTRLTVL.

The chain links TRBV30 to TRBJ2-7, with 9 bases fitting TRBD2. The CDR3 length is 12 residues. The germline V gene encodes CDR1 GTSNPN and CDR2 SVGIG (reference sequence). J gave up 5 bases and V 3 bases, and 2 bases lay outside the gene matches. CDR3 DNA sequence: TGTGCCTGGAGCGAGCGGGAGGACGAGCAGTACTTC. Translating gives CAWSEREDEQYF.

V gene TRBV7-2 combines with J gene TRBJ2-2; 7 nucleotides line up with TRBD1. The V gene end was trimmed by 3 bases and the J gene end by 6 bases; junction bases not matched to a gene: 10. The germline V gene encodes CDR1 SGHTA and CDR2 FQGNSA. CDR3 length: 16 amino acids. CDR3 sequence (DNA): TGTGCCAGCAGCTTTGGGATGACAGGGCCCGCCGGGGAGCTGTTTTTT. This codes for CASSFGMTGPAGELFF. The complete variable domain, with remaining parts taken from reference TRBV7-2 and TRBJ2-2, reads GAGVSQSPSNKVTEKGKDVELRCDPISGHTALYWYRQSLGQGLEFLIYFQGNSAPDKSGLPSDRFSAERTGGSVSTLTIQRTQQEDSAVYLCASSFGMTGPAGELFFGEGSRLTVL.

This chain links TRBV6-1 with TRBJ2-2; D is perhaps TRBD2 (5 bases). V lost 7 bases and J lost 4, with 16 bases in between. CDR3 size: 15 residues. Germline-derived CDR1 and CDR2 are MNHNS and SASEGT. Written as DNA, the CDR3 is TGTGCCAGCACCCTCGGGGTGCAGGTCACCGGGGAGCTGTTTTTT. This translates into CASTLGVQVTGELFF.

J is TRBJ2-5 and V is TRBV5-1; tentative D call: TRBD2 (5 bases). CDR1 SGHRS and CDR2 YFSETQ come from the germline V gene. Trimming left V 0 bases short and J 4 bases short, with 10 bases between. The CDR3 sequence is 14 residues long. Here the CDR3 reads CASSLVDFAETQYF. In DNA, the CDR3 is TGCGCCAGCAGCTTGGTGGACTTTGCAGAGACCCAGTACTTC.

The chain has TRBV6-1 and TRBJ1-6, with 7 bases identical to TRBD1. The CDR3 sequence is 14 residues long. J was trimmed by 7 bases and V by 3 bases; bases with no gene match: 3. Germline CDR1 reads MNHNS; CDR2 reads SASEGT. The CDR3 reads CASSEGQLNSPLHF. As DNA, the CDR3 is TGTGCCAGCAGTGAGGGACAGCTGAATTCACCCCTCCACTTT.

The chain employs TRBV4-3 and TRBJ1-2; D might be TRBD1 (5 bases). Germline CDR1 reads LGHNA; CDR2 reads YSLEER. V was pared by 0 bases and J by 4 bases, with 15 bases between. This CDR3 has 16 residues. CDR3 coding DNA: TGCGCCAGCAGCCAAGATCGAGGTGGGGCCTTCTATGGCTACACCTTC. Translated, it gives CASSQDRGGAFYGYTF.

The gene calls are TRBV7-9 and TRBJ2-1; 8 bases map to TRBD2. CDR3 length equals 15 residues. V lost 2 bases to trimming and J lost 7 bases; unmatched junction nucleotides: 7. Germline V CDR1 and CDR2: SEHNR, FQNEAQ (reference sequence). In nucleotides, the CDR3 is TGTGCCAGCAGCTTACAAGGGACTAGTGTGAATGAGCAGTTCTTC. Its translation is CASSLQGTSVNEQFF.

The chain is built from TRBV18 and TRBJ1-5, with 8 nucleotides matching TRBD1. The V and J ends lost 3 bases and 5 bases, in that order; junction bases with no gene match: 3. The CDR3 sequence is 14 residues long. Germline V gene data show CDR1 as KGHSH and CDR2 as LQKENI. Written as DNA, the CDR3 is TGTGCCAGCTCACCCGACAGGGGCTATCAGCCCCAGCATTTT. It translates to CASSPDRGYQPQHF.

This chain joins TRBV7-2 and TRBJ2-3; a weak D match, TRBD1 (5 bases). Germline values: CDR1 SGHTA, CDR2 FQGNSA. The CDR3 runs to 14 residues. V gave up 5 bases and J gave up 5 bases, with 14 bases separating them. The CDR3 bases are TGTGCCAGCAGCCCATCTACAGGCCGAGATACGCAGTATTTT. It specifies CASSPSTGRDTQYF.

The CDR3 spells CASSPTGRMQPQHF. CDR3 in DNA: TGTGCCAGCAGCCCGACAGGTCGGATGCAGCCCCAGCATTTT. V gene TRBV7-8 combines with J gene TRBJ1-5; weak D call: TRBD1 (6 bases). The CDR3 is 14 amino acids. Trimming shortened V by 5 bases and J by 7 bases, and 15 bases separated the two germline ends. Germline CDR1 is SGHVS and CDR2 is FQNEAQ.